The sequence of this T cell receptor (beta chain) was determined in a study of blood T cell repertoires in COVID-19. This clone was seen a single time. Germline V gene sequence: CDR1 MGHRA, CDR2 YSYEKL. V dropped 4 bases and J dropped 8; count of bases not matched to a gene: 7. CDR3 length: 15 residues. TCRdb's table, derived via immunoSEQ multiplex PCR, lists solely in-frame clones and lacks some. The sample has about 440,000 clones, 70% to 90% seen once. V and J are TRBV4-1 and TRBJ1-6, with TRBD1 identical over 8 bases. The sequence derives from a woman under 30 with acute COVID-19. Source material: PBMCs or T cells enriched from blood (not recorded which). In nucleotides, the CDR3 is TGCGCCAGCAGCCCACAGGGGGTACTGTATTCACCCCTCCACTTT. Residues: CASSPQGVLYSPLHF.